This TCR beta chain emerged from a study of T cells in Graves' hyperthyroidism and ophthalmopathy. Template material for amplifying TCR beta CDR3 regions consisted of RNA transcripts. First-round RT-PCR of the TCR CDR3 relied on the HTBI primer set. TCRdb called the multiplex PCR reads again in MiXCR, with one record for every CDR3 protein. The sample lists 700,000 to 950,000 distinct CDR3 sequences, over 35% occurring once. Germline CDR1 and CDR2: MGHDK and SYGVNS. The CDR3 runs 15 residues. V lost 6 bases to trimming and J lost 5 bases, with 20 bases between them. Each diagnosis drew on symptoms, thyroxine, TRAb, thyroid ultrasound and orbital computed tomography findings.

The clonotype originates from a woman aged 40 to 49 with Graves' hyperthyroidism. The sequenced sample consisted of blood. The chain joins TRBV25-1 to TRBJ2-7, with D possibly matching TRBD1 (5 bases). CDR3 loop: CASSLVPLRGNEQYF. The CDR3 DNA follows: TGTGCCAGCAGCTTAGTACCTTTAAGGGGCAACGAGCAGTACTTC.